Listed below are T cell receptor beta chains from one sample, sequenced in a study of shared clonotypes between healthy human individuals. The method was immunoSEQ multiplex PCR; TCRdb's version includes in-frame clones alone and lacks a portion of them. The sample holds approximately 500,000 clones; roughly 79% are singletons and the top ten take under 15%. The source material was PBMCs. Every receptor here comes from a middle-aged woman in good health. Some clones in this sample may be carry-over from other donors' samples. The CDR3 runs from the conserved cysteine through the conserved F or W. Fields, in order: D gene, clone size, V gene, J gene, CDR3 DNA, CDR3 protein. The D gene is left open where the match is weak. Rows may omit the clone size; those that give it use once, few, many or a size class.

D: .
size: .
V: TRBV7-6
J: TRBJ2-2
DNA: TGTGCCAGCAGCTTAAGTGGCACCGGGGAGCTGTTTTTT
CDR3: CASSLSGTGELFF

D: .
size: .
V: TRBV19
J: TRBJ2-2
DNA: TGTGCCAGTAATAGTTGGGGGACCCCGAACACCGGGGAGCTGTTTTTT
CDR3: CASNSWGTPNTGELFF

D: .
size: .
V: TRBV30
J: TRBJ1-1
DNA: TGTGCCTGGAGTGTACAACCGGTCACTGGTACTGAAGCTTTCTTT
CDR3: CAWSVQPVTGTEAFF

D: .
size: .
V: TRBV15
J: TRBJ1-4
DNA: TGTGCCACCAGCAGAGATCGGGATGAAAAACTGTTTTTT
CDR3: CATSRDRDEKLFF

D: TRBD1
size: .
V: TRBV15
J: TRBJ1-2
DNA: TGTGCCACCAGCAGACTGGGGACAGAAGAGAACTATGGCTACACCTTC
CDR3: CATSRLGTEENYGYTF

D: .
size: once
V: TRBV6-8
J: TRBJ1-2
DNA: TGTGCCAGCAGTTACTCGAAAACTCGGACGCTCAGGGTGGACTATGGCTACACCTTC
CDR3: CASSYSKTRTLRVDYGYTF

D: .
size: few
V: TRBV2
J: TRBJ2-2
DNA: TGTGCTTCAGGGTTGGAGAACACCGGGGAGCTGTTTTTT
CDR3: CASGLENTGELFF

D: TRBD1
size: .
V: TRBV5-4
J: TRBJ2-5
DNA: TGTGCCAGCAGCGACTCACAGGGGATCCGCGAGACCCAGTACTTC
CDR3: CASSDSQGIRETQYF

D: .
size: few
V: TRBV14
J: TRBJ2-1
DNA: TGTGCCAGCAGCCAAGGGGGTAGCGGCCGGGGTAATGAGCAGTTCTTC
CDR3: CASSQGGSGRGNEQFF

D: TRBD1
size: .
V: TRBV5-5
J: TRBJ2-6
DNA: TGTGCCAGCAGCGTACAGGGGGCGTCTGGGGCCAACGTCCTGACTTTC
CDR3: CASSVQGASGANVLTF

D: .
size: .
V: TRBV27
J: TRBJ1-2
DNA: TGTGCCAGCAGTTTATCCCCCGTTAGGCCCGGCTACACCTTC
CDR3: CASSLSPVRPGYTF

D: TRBD2
size: .
V: TRBV18
J: TRBJ2-1
DNA: TGTGCCAGCTCACCAAGGCTAGCGGGAGCCCGCAATGAGCAGTTCTTC
CDR3: CASSPRLAGARNEQFF

D: TRBD1
size: once
V: TRBV28
J: TRBJ2-2
DNA: TGTGCCAGCAGAGCCTTGGACAGGAAGAACACCGGGGAGCTGTTTTTT
CDR3: CASRALDRKNTGELFF

D: .
size: .
V: TRBV5-1
J: TRBJ2-7
DNA: TGCGCCAGCAGCTTGGCCGTCGGGGGCAAGTACGAGCAGTACTTC
CDR3: CASSLAVGGKYEQYF

D: TRBD2
size: .
V: TRBV5-1
J: TRBJ2-1
DNA: TGCGCCAGCAGCTCGACTAGTCCTAGCGGGATCCACTACAATGAGCAGTTCTTC
CDR3: CASSSTSPSGIHYNEQFF

D: .
size: .
V: TRBV10-3
J: TRBJ1-3
DNA: TGTGCCATCAGTGAGTCGATCCCGGGGACCTCTGGAAACACCATATATTTT
CDR3: CAISESIPGTSGNTIYF

D: .
size: .
V: TRBV29-1
J: TRBJ2-7
DNA: TGCAGCGTAGCAGGGTTTGCAGCGGGTGACGAGCAGTACTTC
CDR3: CSVAGFAAGDEQYF

D: .
size: few
V: TRBV6-5
J: TRBJ2-3
DNA: TGTGCCAGCAGTTGGGGGAACAGGGTGGGCACAGATACGCAGTATTTT
CDR3: CASSWGNRVGTDTQYF

D: .
size: .
V: TRBV28
J: TRBJ2-3
DNA: TGTGCCAGCAGGGTCAGTTCTAGCACAGATACGCAGTATTTT
CDR3: CASRVSSSTDTQYF

D: .
size: few
V: TRBV29-1
J: TRBJ2-1
DNA: TGCAGCGTATTACAGGGTTACAATGAGCAGTTCTTC
CDR3: CSVLQGYNEQFF

D: .
size: few
V: TRBV13
J: TRBJ1-1
DNA: TGTGCCAGCAGCGTCGGACATCTGAGGACTGAAGCTTTCTTT
CDR3: CASSVGHLRTEAFF

D: TRBD1
size: .
V: TRBV7-9
J: TRBJ2-4
DNA: TGTGCCAGCAGCTCTGGACAGGGTTTAGCCAAAAACATTCAGTACTTC
CDR3: CASSSGQGLAKNIQYF

D: .
size: .
V: TRBV7-8
J: TRBJ2-2
DNA: TGTGCCAGCAGCACCAGGGGCCGGTCAAACACCGGGGAGCTGTTTTTT
CDR3: CASSTRGRSNTGELFF

D: TRBD2
size: .
V: TRBV9
J: TRBJ2-2
DNA: TGTGCCAGCAGCGTAGCGATAGCGGGATCGGGCACCGGGGAGCTGTTTTTT
CDR3: CASSVAIAGSGTGELFF

D: .
size: .
V: TRBV6-5
J: TRBJ1-6
DNA: TGTGCCAGCAGGACGCAGGGACCCGCTAATTCACCCCTCCACTTT
CDR3: CASRTQGPANSPLHF

D: TRBD1
size: .
V: TRBV7-2
J: TRBJ1-1
DNA: TGTGCCAGCAGCTCCCGGACAGGGCTTTCCACTGAAGCTTTCTTT
CDR3: CASSSRTGLSTEAFF

D: .
size: .
V: TRBV14
J: TRBJ1-2
DNA: TGTGCCAGCAGCCAAGAGAGGATTTGGGGTGTTGGCTACACCTTC
CDR3: CASSQERIWGVGYTF

D: .
size: .
V: TRBV2
J: TRBJ2-7
DNA: TGTGCCAGCAGTGAACAGGGGCCACCCTACGAGCAGTACTTC
CDR3: CASSEQGPPYEQYF

D: TRBD1
size: .
V: TRBV5-8
J: TRBJ1-1
DNA: TGTGCCAGCCTCCCCCAGGGGGATCAGGGCACTGAAGCTTTCTTT
CDR3: CASLPQGDQGTEAFF

D: .
size: .
V: TRBV5-1
J: TRBJ2-1
DNA: TGCGCCAGCAGCTTGGCCCCCGCAAATGAGCAGTTCTTC
CDR3: CASSLAPANEQFF

D: .
size: .
V: TRBV6-5
J: TRBJ2-7
DNA: TGTGCCAGCAGTTACTCGATGGCTAGCGCCCGCTACGAGCAGTACTTC
CDR3: CASSYSMASARYEQYF

D: .
size: .
V: TRBV18
J: TRBJ2-5
DNA: TGTGCCAGCTCACCTGGGCAAGAGACCCAGTACTTC
CDR3: CASSPGQETQYF

D: .
size: .
V: TRBV7-9
J: TRBJ1-1
DNA: TGTGCCAGCAGCCTGACGGAGTACACTGAAGCTTTCTTT
CDR3: CASSLTEYTEAFF

D: .
size: .
V: TRBV27
J: TRBJ2-6
DNA: TGTGCCAGCAGACAAACCTACTCTGGGGCCAACGTCCTGACTTTC
CDR3: CASRQTYSGANVLTF

D: TRBD1
size: .
V: TRBV28
J: TRBJ1-1
DNA: TGTTTCACCTTGAGGGACAGGTTCTACACTGAAGCTTTCTTT
CDR3: CFTLRDRFYTEAFF

D: TRBD2
size: .
V: TRBV28
J: TRBJ2-3
DNA: TGTGCCAGCACAAGCCGACTAGCGGCGCGCACAGATACGCAGTATTTT
CDR3: CASTSRLAARTDTQYF

D: TRBD2
size: .
V: TRBV7-9
J: TRBJ2-2
DNA: TGTGCCAGCAGCCCCGGACTAGCGGGAAACACCGGGGAGCTGTTTTTT
CDR3: CASSPGLAGNTGELFF

D: .
size: .
V: TRBV19
J: TRBJ2-7
DNA: TGTGCCAGTTCGGGCTTTATGGAGGGCGAGCAGTACTTC
CDR3: CASSGFMEGEQYF

D: .
size: .
V: TRBV6-1
J: TRBJ2-5
DNA: TGTGCCAGCAGTGAGTGGGGGCGGGCCCAAGAGACCCAGTACTTC
CDR3: CASSEWGRAQETQYF

D: .
size: .
V: TRBV19
J: TRBJ2-7
DNA: TGTGCCAGTAGCCGGGACGTGGGAGAGCAGTACTTC
CDR3: CASSRDVGEQYF

D: .
size: .
V: TRBV4-1
J: TRBJ1-6
DNA: TGCGCCAGCAGCCATACATTCACCAGACGGTCCCGTAATTCACCCCTCCACTTT
CDR3: CASSHTFTRRSRNSPLHF

D: TRBD2
size: .
V: TRBV19
J: TRBJ2-4
DNA: TGTGCCAGTAGTATAGGCGGCGGACTAGCGGGAGAGGACATTCAGTACTTC
CDR3: CASSIGGGLAGEDIQYF

D: .
size: .
V: TRBV25-1
J: TRBJ1-1
DNA: TGTGCCAGCAGTGAATTGGACAGCACTGAAGCTTTCTTT
CDR3: CASSELDSTEAFF

D: .
size: .
V: TRBV6-6
J: TRBJ1-2
DNA: TGTGCCAGCAGCCGATCCGACTGGAGCCCCTATGGCTACACCTTC
CDR3: CASSRSDWSPYGYTF

D: TRBD1
size: few
V: TRBV5-6
J: TRBJ2-7
DNA: TGTGCCAGCAGCTTAGGGACAGTTACCTACGAGCAGTACTTC
CDR3: CASSLGTVTYEQYF

D: TRBD1
size: .
V: TRBV28
J: TRBJ1-5
DNA: TGTGCCAGCAGTTTTACCCAGGGGGCTAACAATCAGCCCCAGCATTTT
CDR3: CASSFTQGANNQPQHF

D: .
size: few
V: TRBV6-5
J: TRBJ1-3
DNA: TGTGCCAGCAGTTACTCGGGGTCTGGGGGAAACACCATATATTTT
CDR3: CASSYSGSGGNTIYF

D: .
size: few
V: TRBV27
J: TRBJ1-1
DNA: TGTGCCAGCAGTTTTACCACGGTCACTGAAGCTTTCTTT
CDR3: CASSFTTVTEAFF

D: .
size: .
V: TRBV19
J: TRBJ1-5
DNA: TGTGCCAGTAGTACCGGGGTTCAGCCCCAGCATTTT
CDR3: CASSTGVQPQHF

D: TRBD1
size: .
V: TRBV4-1
J: TRBJ1-1
DNA: TGCGCCAGCAGCCAAGATCTGTGGTCCAGGGGGGCTGAAGCTTTCTTT
CDR3: CASSQDLWSRGAEAFF

D: TRBD2
size: .
V: TRBV5-1
J: TRBJ2-1
DNA: TGCGCCAGCAGCTTGGCCGGGACTAGCCTAAATGAGCAGTTCTTC
CDR3: CASSLAGTSLNEQFF